The rows below give T cell receptor beta chains drawn from one sample of a study of control samples from healthy donors and cancer patients. Clones were sequenced by immunoSEQ multiplex PCR, and TCRdb holds only the in-frame ones, with some missing. The sample includes around 150,000 clones, approximately 94% seen only once; the top ten take around 9.3%. The source material was blood. All receptors come from a woman aged 40 to 55 in good health. The CDR3 runs from the conserved cysteine through the conserved F or W. Each record gives: D gene, J gene, clone size, V gene, CDR3 DNA, CDR3 protein. D genes are given only for firm matches. Some rows have no size entry. The others give once, few or many, or a class for an expanded clone.

d_call: TRBD1; j_call: TRBJ1-4; clone_size: .; v_call: TRBV10-3; cdr3_nt: TGTGCCATCAGGGACAGGGAGGGAACTAATGAAAAACTGTTTTTT; cdr3_aa: CAIRDREGTNEKLFF
d_call: .; j_call: TRBJ1-5; clone_size: .; v_call: TRBV5-6; cdr3_nt: TGTGCCAGCAGCGGACAAGGGGGCAATCAGCCCCAGCATTTT; cdr3_aa: CASSGQGGNQPQHF
d_call: TRBD1; j_call: TRBJ1-2; clone_size: .; v_call: TRBV15; cdr3_nt: TGTGCCACCAGCAGAGGTGGGACAGTCTATGGCTACACCTTC; cdr3_aa: CATSRGGTVYGYTF
d_call: .; j_call: TRBJ1-1; clone_size: .; v_call: TRBV2; cdr3_nt: TGTGCCAGCAGTGACAGTCATGAAGCTTTCTTT; cdr3_aa: CASSDSHEAFF
d_call: .; j_call: TRBJ2-7; clone_size: .; v_call: TRBV7-2; cdr3_nt: TGTGCCAGCAGAAAGGACAGTCGCCCGACCTACGAGCAGTACTTC; cdr3_aa: CASRKDSRPTYEQYF
d_call: .; j_call: TRBJ1-5; clone_size: .; v_call: TRBV4-1; cdr3_nt: TGCGCCAGCAGCCAAGATCTCAGGGGTAACAATCAGCCCCAGCATTTT; cdr3_aa: CASSQDLRGNNQPQHF
d_call: TRBD2; j_call: TRBJ2-3; clone_size: .; v_call: TRBV5-6; cdr3_nt: TGTGCCAGCAGCCGCCGACTAGCGGGAGGCCCAGATACGCAGTATTTT; cdr3_aa: CASSRRLAGGPDTQYF
d_call: TRBD1; j_call: TRBJ1-4; clone_size: .; v_call: TRBV30; cdr3_nt: TGTGCCTGGAATATACACAGGGGCCGCGGCGTTGAAAAACTGTTTTTT; cdr3_aa: CAWNIHRGRGVEKLFF
d_call: .; j_call: TRBJ1-1; clone_size: .; v_call: TRBV19; cdr3_nt: TGTGCCAGTCGAAGCCGGGGCTCAATAAACGAAGCTTTCTTT; cdr3_aa: CASRSRGSINEAFF
d_call: TRBD1; j_call: TRBJ1-2; clone_size: .; v_call: TRBV11-2; cdr3_nt: TGTGCCAGCAACCCAGGGGGCGGATTAAGCTACACCTTC; cdr3_aa: CASNPGGGLSYTF
d_call: TRBD1; j_call: TRBJ1-2; clone_size: .; v_call: TRBV2; cdr3_nt: TGTGCCAGCAAAGGGACAGGGGGCAACCTAAAGAACTATGGCTACACCTTC; cdr3_aa: CASKGTGGNLKNYGYTF
d_call: TRBD2; j_call: TRBJ2-1; clone_size: .; v_call: TRBV7-3; cdr3_nt: TGTGCCAGCAGCTTAGGACTAGCGGGGACCAATGAGCAGTTCTTC; cdr3_aa: CASSLGLAGTNEQFF
d_call: .; j_call: TRBJ1-6; clone_size: .; v_call: TRBV5-6; cdr3_nt: TGTGCCAGCACCATCCGGCAGGGACTTAATTCACCCCTCCACTTT; cdr3_aa: CASTIRQGLNSPLHF
d_call: .; j_call: TRBJ1-1; clone_size: .; v_call: TRBV3-1/TRBV3-2; cdr3_nt: TGTGCCAGCTCCCGGGCGCCCCACACTGAAGCTTTCTTT; cdr3_aa: CASSRAPHTEAFF
d_call: TRBD1; j_call: TRBJ1-2; clone_size: .; v_call: TRBV7-2; cdr3_nt: TGTGCCAGCAGCTTAGTGGCAGGGGGATATGGCTACACCTTC; cdr3_aa: CASSLVAGGYGYTF
d_call: .; j_call: TRBJ1-1; clone_size: .; v_call: TRBV5-1; cdr3_nt: TGCGCCAGCAGCTTGGCCGGGGACACTGAAGCTTTCTTT; cdr3_aa: CASSLAGDTEAFF
d_call: .; j_call: TRBJ2-1; clone_size: .; v_call: TRBV7-2; cdr3_nt: TGTGCCAGCAGCTTAGAGGCAGGGTACAATGAGCAGTTCTTC; cdr3_aa: CASSLEAGYNEQFF
d_call: .; j_call: TRBJ2-5; clone_size: .; v_call: TRBV6-2/TRBV6-3; cdr3_nt: TGTGCCAGCAGTTACAAGCGTCGAAACTATTACCAAGAGACCCAGTACTTC; cdr3_aa: CASSYKRRNYYQETQYF
d_call: .; j_call: TRBJ2-1; clone_size: .; v_call: TRBV12-3/TRBV12-4; cdr3_nt: TGTGCCAGCAGTTTTGCGGTCGATGAGCAGTTCTTC; cdr3_aa: CASSFAVDEQFF
d_call: .; j_call: TRBJ1-3; clone_size: once; v_call: TRBV13; cdr3_nt: TGTGCCAGCGCCAACTACAGGGCGGGTGGAAACACCATATATTTT; cdr3_aa: CASANYRAGGNTIYF
d_call: TRBD2; j_call: TRBJ2-1; clone_size: .; v_call: TRBV11-3; cdr3_nt: TGTGCCAGCAGCTCAAGCCCGGGGGGGCGGCCTCAGACCTACAATGAGCAGTTCTTC; cdr3_aa: CASSSSPGGRPQTYNEQFF
d_call: .; j_call: TRBJ1-1; clone_size: .; v_call: TRBV30; cdr3_nt: TGTGCCTGGATTGCGGGGACTGAAGCTTTCTTT; cdr3_aa: CAWIAGTEAFF
d_call: TRBD2; j_call: TRBJ2-1; clone_size: .; v_call: TRBV18; cdr3_nt: TGTGCCAGCTCACTAACTAGCGGGGCGGGTTACAATGAGCAGTTCTTC; cdr3_aa: CASSLTSGAGYNEQFF
d_call: .; j_call: TRBJ2-3; clone_size: .; v_call: TRBV18; cdr3_nt: TGTGCCAGCTCGTCGACTTGGGGTTGCACAGATACGCAGTATTTT; cdr3_aa: CASSSTWGCTDTQYF
d_call: TRBD1; j_call: TRBJ2-1; clone_size: .; v_call: TRBV4-3; cdr3_nt: TGCGCCAGCAGCCAGGCTGTGCAAAACCGGGACAGAATAAACAATGAGCAGTTCTTC; cdr3_aa: CASSQAVQNRDRINNEQFF
d_call: .; j_call: TRBJ2-2; clone_size: .; v_call: TRBV14; cdr3_nt: TGTGCCAGCAGCCGAGACCTTCTTACCGGGGAGCTGTTTTTT; cdr3_aa: CASSRDLLTGELFF
d_call: .; j_call: TRBJ2-5; clone_size: .; v_call: TRBV21-1; cdr3_nt: TGTGCCAGCAGCCCCGGGACAGGGTCCCAAGAGACCCAGTACTTC; cdr3_aa: CASSPGTGSQETQYF
d_call: TRBD1; j_call: TRBJ2-5; clone_size: .; v_call: TRBV11-3; cdr3_nt: TGTGCCAGCAGCCCAGGGACAGGGGTGTGGCGGGAGACCCAGTACTTC; cdr3_aa: CASSPGTGVWRETQYF